This record concerns one T cell receptor beta chain sequence. The target of this receptor is not known. The sample holds no much larger clone one base away, and base qualities are not on file. This sample also contains other DNA sequences that code for the same CDR3. These data come from a study of blood T cell repertoires in COVID-19 (TCRdb year 2020). About the full investigation: Collaborator samples came from the United States, Italy and Spain and covered acute and convalescent phases of COVID-19. The material from the prospective study consisted of cDNA or gDNA derived from T cells, B-cell-depleted T cells, or PBMCs. The dataset comprised deeply sampled blood TCRbeta repertoires from subjects exposed to, actively infected with, or recovered from COVID-19. The repertoires were released in a freely available public database meant as a resource for research on the immune response to SARS-CoV-2. Samples came from the ongoing ImmuneRACE study (first 160 participants) plus 1,254 subjects from 6 global collaborators. Sample metadata almost always included a de-identified subject ID, COVID-19 status, age in years and sex. Where HLA class I and class II types were available, the types were taken from metadata supplied by the sample provider, not from assay-based typing. The full study reports these points: The amount of clinical and demographic metadata varied by source and participant and was provided uncurated.

TCRbeta CDR3 regions were amplified from genomic DNA using the immunoSEQ Assay, a bias-controlled multiplex PCR. In the source study's methods: Nucleated cell counts per sample were estimated from amplification of reference gene primers within the assay. To quantify the absolute abundance of each unique TCRbeta CDR3 rearrangement, sequence reads were collapsed and filtered. Productive Simpson clonality was computed per sample as the square root of Simpson's diversity index over productive rearrangements. TCRdb obtained this table from immuneACCESS and retained in-frame rearrangements with V and J assigned. These tables miss some clones; where compared with another copy, unresolved V genes account for less than half of the shortfall, and the remainder is unexplained. V and J calls and clone size are given by that table; D and trimming were obtained from the DNA. This sample comprises 110,000 to 150,000 clones, more than 70% of them detected only once. 5% of the sample belongs to the ten largest clones.

Whole blood was collected in K2EDTA tubes by collaborating institutions according to the institutions' own protocols. Collaborator samples were shipped for TCRbeta analysis as frozen whole blood, isolated PBMCs, or DNA extracted from either sample type. For CDR1 and CDR2, the germline V gene lists SNHLY and FYNNEI. Taken from cysteine to phenylalanine, the CDR3 has 13 residues. Just the 39-base CDR3 DNA is kept, in frame starting at base 1. A distance of 6 bases separates the germline ends of V and J, which lose 6 bases and 0 bases respectively. Material: peripheral blood. The origin of this receptor is a woman between 45 and 60 years old with acute or convalescent COVID-19. Recombination connected TRBV2 to TRBJ1-5; there is no confident call for the D gene. The nucleotide sequence reads as follows: TGTGCCAGCAGCGTCTATAGCAATCAGCCCCAGCATTTT. Translated, it gives CASSVYSNQPQHF.